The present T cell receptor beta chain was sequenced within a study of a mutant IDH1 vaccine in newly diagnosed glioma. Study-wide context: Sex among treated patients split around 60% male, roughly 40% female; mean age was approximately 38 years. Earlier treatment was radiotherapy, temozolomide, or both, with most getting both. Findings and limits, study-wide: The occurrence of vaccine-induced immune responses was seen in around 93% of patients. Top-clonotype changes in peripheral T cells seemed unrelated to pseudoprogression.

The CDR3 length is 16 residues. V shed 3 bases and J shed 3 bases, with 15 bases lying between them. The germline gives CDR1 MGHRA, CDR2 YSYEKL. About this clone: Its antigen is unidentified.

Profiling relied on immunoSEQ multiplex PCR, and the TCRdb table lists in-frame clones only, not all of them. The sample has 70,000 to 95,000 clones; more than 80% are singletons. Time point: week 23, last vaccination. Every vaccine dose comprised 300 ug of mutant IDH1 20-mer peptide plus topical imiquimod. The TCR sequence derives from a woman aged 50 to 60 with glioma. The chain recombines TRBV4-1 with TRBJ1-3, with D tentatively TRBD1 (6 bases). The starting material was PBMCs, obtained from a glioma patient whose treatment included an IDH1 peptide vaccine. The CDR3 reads CASSQADRANGNTIYF. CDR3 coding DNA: TGCGCCAGCAGCCAGGCGGACAGAGCTAATGGAAACACCATATATTTT.